The TCR beta chain under discussion was sequenced for a study of glioma-infiltrating T cells. At least ten counts were recorded for this clonotype. What it recognizes is unknown. Using RNA template, CDR3s of TCR alpha and beta were amplified with iRepertoire arm-PCR. One-step reverse transcription and amplification started from approximately 100-400 ng of tissue mRNA or PBMC total RNA. A single record per CDR3 protein comes from TCRdb applying MiXCR to the multiplex PCR reads. The table shows more than 100,000 distinct CDR3 sequences, with less than 30% occurring only once. The V and J ends lost 4 bases and 3 bases, in that order; junction bases with no gene match: 4. Germline CDR1 and CDR2: SGHVS and FNYEAQ. This CDR3 is built from 15 residues. Study-level points and caveats: Above-expected tissue-blood divergence occurred in all gliomas, most in low-grade ones. CDR3 overlap between tissue and blood was very small.

This clonotype originated in a human donor with low-grade glioma or glioblastoma, undergoing nonglioma brain surgery, or in good health (not recorded which). The chain combines TRBV7-6 with TRBJ2-3, with 10 nucleotides matching TRBD2. The specimen was glioma tissue, nonneoplastic brain tissue, or PBMCs (not recorded which). The CDR3 DNA reads TGTGCCAGCAGCTACGCGGGACTAGCGACAGATACGCAGTATTTT. Protein sequence: CASSYAGLATDTQYF.